The present T cell receptor (beta chain) was sequenced within a study of CD4 T cells in relation to SARS-CoV-2 and coronaviruses. Study-level points and caveats: SARS-CoV-2-driven expansion was significantly weaker in crossreactive than monoreactive clones. No crossreactivity against non-spike viral proteins was tested here. Pre-pandemic and post-infection samples never came from the same donor.

With V trimmed by 8 bases and J by 2 bases, 2 bases remained unmatched. This CDR3 is 13 amino acids long. Germline values: CDR1 SGHAT, CDR2 FQNNGV. Cryopreserved PBMCs were CD4-enriched, then split into naive and memory cells. Using immunoSEQ multiplex PCR, the repertoire was profiled, and TCRdb retains in-frame clones only, with some absent. The sample gives 58,000 or so clones, roughly 94% of which show up once; about 0.36% is in the top ten. Points on this clone: No antigen is known for it.

The chain links TRBV11-2 to TRBJ2-3; 9 bases are a match to TRBD1. The sequence was obtained from an adult with COVID-19. Input material: naive CD4+ T cells from PBMCs. Documented subset: naive CD4+ T cells isolated by negative enrichment. The CDR3, as DNA: TGTGCCAGCGGGACAGGGACCACAGATACGCAGTATTTT. Translated: CASGTGTTDTQYF.